The rows below give T cell receptor beta chains drawn from one sample of a study of T cell responses to AZD1222 COVID-19 vaccine. Libraries were prepared by immunoSEQ multiplex PCR; TCRdb keeps only in-frame clonotypes and omits some of them. The sample includes 89,000 or so clones, approximately 90% of them seen just once. Material: peripheral blood, obtained 28 days after the second AZD1222 dose. Every receptor here comes from an adult who received the AZD1222 COVID-19 vaccine. Each CDR3 is given with its conserved first and last residue. D genes are given only for firm matches. Size tells how often a clone was seen (once, few, many) or the class of an expanded clone, and some rows leave it out.

D,J,size,V,DNA,CDR3
NA,TRBJ1-1,NA,TRBV19,NA,CASTPSVFDTEAFF
TRBD2,TRBJ2-3,NA,TRBV25-1,TGTGCCAGCGGCTTGACTAGCGGGAACACAGATACGCAGTATTTT,CASGLTSGNTDTQYF
TRBD1,TRBJ1-1,once,TRBV5-1,TGCGCCAGCAGCTTGAGGACAGGGGCCACTGAAGCTTTCTTT,CASSLRTGATEAFF
TRBD1,TRBJ2-7,NA,TRBV3-1/TRBV3-2,TGTGCCAGCAGCCGCCGGGACAGGGTCTACGAGCAGTACTTC,CASSRRDRVYEQYF
NA,TRBJ1-5,NA,TRBV7-2,TGTGCCAGCAGCTTAGGGTTGCAGGGAACCTTTCAGCCCCAGCATTTT,CASSLGLQGTFQPQHF
NA,TRBJ2-7,NA,TRBV21-1,TGTGCCAGCAGCACGGGGCCCCTGGATTACGAGCAGTACTTC,CASSTGPLDYEQYF
NA,TRBJ1-5,NA,TRBV19,TGTGCCAGCCAGTCCGGAGGGGGTCAGCATCAGCCCCAGCATTTT,CASQSGGGQHQPQHF
NA,TRBJ2-1,few,TRBV6-1,TGTGCCAGCAGTGAAGCCAACCACAATGAGCAGTTCTTC,CASSEANHNEQFF
TRBD2,TRBJ2-1,NA,TRBV5-1,TGCGCCAGCAGCTCCGGGACTAGCGGGATGTGGGGCTATTCCAATGAGCAGTTCTTC,CASSSGTSGMWGYSNEQFF
NA,TRBJ1-2,NA,TRBV11-1,TGTGCCAGCAGCTCTAGCACTATCTATGGCTACACCTTC,CASSSSTIYGYTF
NA,TRBJ2-5,NA,TRBV5-4,TGTGCCAGCAGCTTGGTGGGGTACCAAGAGACCCAGTACTTC,CASSLVGYQETQYF
NA,TRBJ2-7,NA,TRBV13,TGTGCCAGCAGCTCCCGCGTGCAAACCTACGAGCAGTACTTC,CASSSRVQTYEQYF
TRBD1,TRBJ1-2,NA,TRBV27,TGTGCCAGCAGTTTATCGGTACAGGGGCCAACTAACTATGGCTACACCTTC,CASSLSVQGPTNYGYTF
TRBD1,TRBJ1-2,NA,TRBV4-3,TGCGCCAGCAGCCCCGGGACAGGGACTGGCTACACCTTC,CASSPGTGTGYTF
NA,TRBJ1-5,NA,TRBV7-2,TGTGCCAGCAGCTTAGGCCGTCAGAATCAGCCCCAGCATTTT,CASSLGRQNQPQHF
TRBD2,TRBJ2-1,NA,TRBV18,TGTGCCAGCTCACCCGGGAGGGCCGGTGAGCAGTTCTTC,CASSPGRAGEQFF
NA,TRBJ2-7,NA,TRBV6-5,TGTGCCAGCAGTTACGGGGGAAACGAGCAGTACTTC,CASSYGGNEQYF
NA,TRBJ1-4,NA,TRBV5-1,TGCGCCAGCAGCGACGGCAGGACTACAACTAATGAAAAACTGTTTTTT,CASSDGRTTTNEKLFF
TRBD2,TRBJ2-4,NA,TRBV4-2,TGTGCCAGCAGCCAAGAAACTGGGACTAGAAGTAACATTCAGTACTTC,CASSQETGTRSNIQYF
NA,TRBJ1-5,NA,TRBV20-1,TGCAGTGCTAGTAAGCAGCCCTTTAGCAATCAGCCCCAGCATTTT,CSASKQPFSNQPQHF
TRBD1,TRBJ1-4,NA,TRBV28,TGTGCCAGCAGTTTGGGACAGGGAGAATCTTTTCATGAAAAACTGTTTTTT,CASSLGQGESFHEKLFF
NA,TRBJ2-3,NA,TRBV12-3/TRBV12-4,TGTGCCAGCAGTTTGGGCGAAACAGATACGCAGTATTTT,CASSLGETDTQYF
TRBD2,TRBJ2-3,NA,TRBV5-6,TGTGCCAGCGAGGGGGGCAGCGGGAGAACTCCATCAGATACGCAGTATTTT,CASEGGSGRTPSDTQYF
NA,TRBJ2-3,NA,TRBV27,TGTGCCAGCAGTCTATCCCCCTACGTAGATACGCAGTATTTT,CASSLSPYVDTQYF